This T cell receptor beta chain originates from a study of neurological immune-mediated disorders. The study built sorted libraries from fewer than 1.3 million CD4+ or CD8+ T cells. Synthesis of cDNA was performed by 5'RACE using 10-nucleotide random UMIs. TCRdb independently ran MiXCR on the 5' RACE reads; one entry per CDR3 protein. The data contain 40,000 to 55,000 distinct CDR3 sequences, about 5.8% of them singletons. The V gene lost 9 bases and the J gene lost 0 bases, with 11 bases spanning the gap. Germline assignment: CDR1 MNHEY and CDR2 SMNVEV (reference sequence). CDR3 size: 13 residues. This clonotype was picked up many times.

V is TRBV27 and J is TRBJ1-2; D call uncertain. The specimen sequenced was CD4+ T cells from blood. This TCR came from a young woman with multiple sclerosis. The CDR3 protein is CASGIGANYGYTF. CDR3 in DNA: TGTGCCAGTGGGATTGGGGCTAACTATGGCTACACCTTC.